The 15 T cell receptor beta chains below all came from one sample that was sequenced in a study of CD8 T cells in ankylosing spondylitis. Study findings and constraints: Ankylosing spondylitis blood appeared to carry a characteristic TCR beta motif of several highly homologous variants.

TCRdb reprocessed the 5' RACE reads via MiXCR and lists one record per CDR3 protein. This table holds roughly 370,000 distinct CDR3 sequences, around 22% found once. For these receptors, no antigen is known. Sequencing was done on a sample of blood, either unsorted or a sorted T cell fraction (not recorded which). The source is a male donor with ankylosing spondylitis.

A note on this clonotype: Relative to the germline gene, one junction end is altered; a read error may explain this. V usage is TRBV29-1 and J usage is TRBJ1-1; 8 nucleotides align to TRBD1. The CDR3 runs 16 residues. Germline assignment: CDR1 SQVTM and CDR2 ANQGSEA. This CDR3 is CSAPGQVRIPCSEVFF. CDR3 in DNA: TGCAGCGCCCCGGGACAGGTCCGGATCCCATGCTCTGAAGTTTTCTTT.

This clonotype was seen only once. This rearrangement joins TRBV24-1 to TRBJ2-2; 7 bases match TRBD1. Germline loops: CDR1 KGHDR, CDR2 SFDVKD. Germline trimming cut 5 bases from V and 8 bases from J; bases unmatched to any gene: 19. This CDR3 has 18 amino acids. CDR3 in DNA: TGTGCCACCAGTGTCCTCACCCCTCGGACAGGCGGCAGGGGGGAGCTGTTTTTT. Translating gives CATSVLTPRTGGRGELFF.

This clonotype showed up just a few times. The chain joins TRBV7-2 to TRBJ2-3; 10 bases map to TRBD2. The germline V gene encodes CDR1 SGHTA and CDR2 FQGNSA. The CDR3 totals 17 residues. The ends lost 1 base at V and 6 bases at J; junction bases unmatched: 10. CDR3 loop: CASSLVGGPAGGDTQYF. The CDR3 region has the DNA TGTGCCAGCAGCTTAGTAGGGGGGCCAGCGGGAGGGGATACGCAGTATTTT.

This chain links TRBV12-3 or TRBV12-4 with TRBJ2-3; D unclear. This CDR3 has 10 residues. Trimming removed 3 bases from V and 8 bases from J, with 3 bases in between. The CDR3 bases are TGTGCCAGCAGTTTCGGTACGCAGTATTTT. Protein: CASSFGTQYF.

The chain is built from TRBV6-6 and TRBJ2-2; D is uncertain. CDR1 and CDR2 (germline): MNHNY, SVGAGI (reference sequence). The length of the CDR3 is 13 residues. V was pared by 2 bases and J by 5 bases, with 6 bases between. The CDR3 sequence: CASSYARTGELFF. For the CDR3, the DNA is TGTGCCAGCAGTTACGCTAGGACCGGGGAGCTGTTTTTT.

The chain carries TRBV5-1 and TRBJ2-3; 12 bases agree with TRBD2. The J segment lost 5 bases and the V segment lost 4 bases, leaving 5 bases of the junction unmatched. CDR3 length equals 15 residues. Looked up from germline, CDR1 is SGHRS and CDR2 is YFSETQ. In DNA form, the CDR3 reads TGCGCCAGCAGCAGGACTAGCGGGACAAGAGATACGCAGTATTTT. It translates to CASSRTSGTRDTQYF. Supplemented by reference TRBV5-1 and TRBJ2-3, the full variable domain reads KAGVTQTPRYLIKTRGQQVTLSCSPISGHRSVSWYQQTPGQGLQFLFEYFSETQRNKGNFPGRFSGRQFSNSRSEMNVSTLELGDSALYLCASSRTSGTRDTQYFGPGTRLTVL.

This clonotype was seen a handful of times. In DNA form, the CDR3 reads TGTGCCAGCAGCCGCCTGCTGGGTTACGAGCAGTACTTC. The encoded protein is CASSRLLGYEQYF. This chain uses TRBV4-2 with TRBJ2-7; D is ambiguous. Germline V gives CDR1 LGHNA, CDR2 YNFKEQ. CDR3 length: 13 residues. Trimming cost V 4 bases and J 4 bases, with 11 bases left between them.

This CDR3 is CASSQGFGSGANVLTF. The CDR3 DNA is TGTGCCAGCAGCCAAGGTTTTGGGTCTGGGGCCAACGTCCTGACTTTC. The chain joins TRBV3-1 to TRBJ2-6; D remains unclear. Germline lookup yields CDR1 LGHDT and CDR2 YNNKEL (reference sequence). Trimming pared 1 base from V and 1 base from J, leaving 8 bases between. The length of the CDR3 is 16 residues.

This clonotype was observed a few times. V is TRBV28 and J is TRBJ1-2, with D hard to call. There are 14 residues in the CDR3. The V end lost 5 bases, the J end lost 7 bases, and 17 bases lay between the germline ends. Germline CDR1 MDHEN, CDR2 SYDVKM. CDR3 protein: CASSRPARGGGYTF. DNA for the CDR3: TGTGCCAGCAGTCGTCCGGCTCGAGGCGGTGGCTACACCTTC.

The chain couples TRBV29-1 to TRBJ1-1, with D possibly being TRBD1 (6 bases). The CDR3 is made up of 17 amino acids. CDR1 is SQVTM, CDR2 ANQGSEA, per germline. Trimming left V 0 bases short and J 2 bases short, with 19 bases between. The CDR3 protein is CSVEDKFGGGRNTEAFF. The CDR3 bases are TGCAGCGTTGAAGATAAATTCGGAGGGGGAAGAAACACTGAAGCTTTCTTT. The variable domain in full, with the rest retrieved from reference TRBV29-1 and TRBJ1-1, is SAVISQKPSRDICQRGTSLTIQCQVDSQVTMMFWYRQQPGQSLTLIATANQGSEATYESGFVIDKFPISRPNLTFSTLTVSNMSPEDSSIYLCSVEDKFGGGRNTEAFFGQGTRLTVV.

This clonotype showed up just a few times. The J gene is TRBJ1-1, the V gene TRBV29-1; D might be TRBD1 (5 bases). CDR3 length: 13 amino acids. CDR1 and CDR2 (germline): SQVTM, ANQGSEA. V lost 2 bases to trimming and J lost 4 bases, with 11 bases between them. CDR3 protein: CSVELGGGTEAFF. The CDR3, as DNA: TGCAGCGTTGAACTTGGGGGTGGCACTGAAGCTTTCTTT.

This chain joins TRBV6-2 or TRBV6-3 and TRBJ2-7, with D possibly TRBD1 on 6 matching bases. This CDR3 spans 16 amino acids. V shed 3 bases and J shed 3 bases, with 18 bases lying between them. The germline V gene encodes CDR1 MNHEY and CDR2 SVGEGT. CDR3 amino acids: CASSYSTRTVYYEQYF. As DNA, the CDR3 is TGTGCCAGCAGTTATTCGACCAGGACAGTATACTACGAGCAGTACTTC.

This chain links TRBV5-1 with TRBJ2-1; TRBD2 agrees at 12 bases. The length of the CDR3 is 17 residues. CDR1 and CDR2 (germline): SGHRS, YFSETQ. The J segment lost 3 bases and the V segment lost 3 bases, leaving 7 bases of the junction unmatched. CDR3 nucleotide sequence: TGCGCCAGCAGCTCCGGACTAGCGGGACGGGACTACAATGAGCAGTTCTTC. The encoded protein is CASSSGLAGRDYNEQFF.

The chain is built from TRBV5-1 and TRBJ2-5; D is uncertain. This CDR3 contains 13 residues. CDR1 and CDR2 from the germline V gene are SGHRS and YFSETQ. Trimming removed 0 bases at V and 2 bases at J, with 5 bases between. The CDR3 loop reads CASSLERQETQYF. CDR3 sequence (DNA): TGCGCCAGCAGCTTGGAACGGCAAGAGACCCAGTACTTC.

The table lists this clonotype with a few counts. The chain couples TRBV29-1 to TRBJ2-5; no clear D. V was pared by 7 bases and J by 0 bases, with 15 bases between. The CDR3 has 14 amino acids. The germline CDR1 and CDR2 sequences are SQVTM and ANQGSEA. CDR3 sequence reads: CSAARRRDQETQYF. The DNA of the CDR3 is TGCAGCGCTGCCCGACGACGGGACCAAGAGACCCAGTACTTC.